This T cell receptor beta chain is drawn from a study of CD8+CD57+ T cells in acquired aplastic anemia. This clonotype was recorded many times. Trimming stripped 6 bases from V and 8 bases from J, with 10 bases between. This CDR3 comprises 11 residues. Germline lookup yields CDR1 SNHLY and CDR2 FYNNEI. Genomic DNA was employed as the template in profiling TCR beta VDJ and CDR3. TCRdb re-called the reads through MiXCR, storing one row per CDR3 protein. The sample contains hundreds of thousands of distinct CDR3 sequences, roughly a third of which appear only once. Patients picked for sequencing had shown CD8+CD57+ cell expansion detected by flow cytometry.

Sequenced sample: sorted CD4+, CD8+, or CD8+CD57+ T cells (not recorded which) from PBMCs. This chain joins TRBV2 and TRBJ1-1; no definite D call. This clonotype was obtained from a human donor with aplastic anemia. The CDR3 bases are TGTGCCAGCAGACTTTGGGGAGAAGCTTTCTTT. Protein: CASRLWGEAFF.